The 11 T cell receptor beta chains given below trace back to one sample, sequenced in a study of glioma-infiltrating T cells after dendritic cell vaccination (dated by TCRdb to 2016 to 2017). The method was the immunoSEQ multiplex PCR assay. Not all clones reach the TCRdb copy of this immuneACCESS table, which keeps in-frame sequences only. Checked studies attribute under half of the gap to unresolved V genes and leave the rest unexplained. This sample is represented by around 72,000 clones; approximately 81% of them were singletons. Around 8% of the sample belongs to the ten largest clones. Material: blood, obtained before dendritic cell vaccination. The receptors here all came from a human donor with glioblastoma.

DNA of the CDR3: TGTGCCAGTAGTTCGACTAGCGGGGGAAATGAGCAGTTCTTC. Translating it yields CASSSTSGGNEQFF. This chain connects TRBV19 to TRBJ2-1, with 12 positions matching TRBD2. Unmatched junction bases numbered 3, after V lost 5 bases and J lost 7 bases. This CDR3 spans 14 amino acids. Looked up from germline, CDR1 is LNHDA and CDR2 is SQIVND (reference sequence).

This clone was counted many times. J is TRBJ2-1 and V is TRBV19; 11 nucleotides match TRBD1. CDR3 length: 14 residues. CDR1 is LNHDA and CDR2 is SQIVND in the germline V gene (reference sequence). V trimming: 7 bases; J trimming: 8 bases; junction bases outside the gene matches: 7. The chain's CDR3 is CASTPGQGDDEQFF. CDR3 coding DNA: TGTGCCAGTACGCCGGGACAGGGGGACGATGAGCAGTTCTTC.

The V and J genes are TRBV29-1 and TRBJ1-3; D remains unclear. CDR1 SQVTM and CDR2 ANQGSEA come from the germline V gene. Trimming removed 6 bases at V and 0 bases at J, with 12 bases between. The length of the CDR3 is 14 residues. The CDR3 DNA sequence: TGCAGCGTCTCCACAGAAAGCTCTGGAAACACCATATATTTT. This sequence encodes CSVSTESSGNTIYF.

The chain joins TRBV10-3 to TRBJ2-5; TRBD2 aligns across 11 bases. Trimming removed 10 bases from V and 5 bases from J; junction bases left unmatched: 15. Germline assignment: CDR1 ENHRY and CDR2 SYGVKD. The CDR3 is 16 amino acids. CDR3 coding DNA: TGTGCCACCTCATATTATAGCGGGGGGGCTGGTGAGACCCAGTACTTC. It is translated as CATSYYSGGAGETQYF.

CDR3 in DNA: TGTGCCACCAGCGTATTCCGGGAAGGTAACACCGGGGAGCTGTTTTTT. Translating it yields CATSVFREGNTGELFF. This chain joins TRBV15 and TRBJ2-2, with D possibly being TRBD2 (5 bases). Germline V gives CDR1 LNHNV, CDR2 YYDKDF (reference sequence). The CDR3 runs 16 residues. The V and J ends lost 5 bases and 2 bases respectively, with 15 bases between them.

This clone was recorded once. V is TRBV7-7 and J is TRBJ1-1; D uncertain. Trimming cost V 1 base and J 7 bases, with 10 bases left between them. Germline V lookup: CDR1 SSHAT, CDR2 FNYEAQ (reference sequence). CDR3 length: 13 residues. This CDR3 reads CASSLELHSEAFF. As DNA, the CDR3 is TGTGCCAGCAGCTTAGAATTGCACAGTGAAGCTTTCTTT.

The rearrangement uses TRBV27 and TRBJ2-2; 10 nucleotides agree with TRBD1. J was trimmed by 6 bases and V by 2 bases; bases with no gene match: 0. CDR1 is MNHEY, CDR2 SMNVEV, per germline (reference sequence). The CDR3 runs 14 residues. The DNA of the CDR3 is TGTGCCAGCAGTTTAGGACAGGGGGCCGGGGAGCTGTTTTTT. Protein product: CASSLGQGAGELFF.

The J gene is TRBJ2-7, the V gene TRBV11-1; a possible D gene is TRBD2 (6 bases). Germline V lookup: CDR1 SGHAT, CDR2 FQDESV (reference sequence). This CDR3 spans 16 amino acids. The ends were cut back, 5 bases at V and 3 bases at J, with 20 bases in the middle. CDR3 coding DNA: TGTGCCAGCAGCCTAACAGCTCGGGACTCCCTCTACGAGCAGTACTTC. Amino acids: CASSLTARDSLYEQYF.

This chain's CDR3 is CASSLGRGREGYNEQFF. The CDR3, as DNA: TGTGCCAGCAGCTTAGGTCGTGGCAGAGAGGGCTACAATGAGCAGTTCTTC. The chain joins TRBV7-2 to TRBJ2-1; possibly TRBD2 for D (5 bases). Per germline, CDR1 SGHTA and CDR2 FQGNSA. CDR3 length equals 17 residues. The V end was cut by 1 base, the J end by 3 bases, with 16 bases between.

V usage is TRBV7-2 and J usage is TRBJ1-5; 7 nucleotides align to TRBD1. Germline V CDR1 and CDR2: SGHTA, FQGNSA. V shed 7 bases and J 4 bases; nucleotides not matched to a gene: 13. CDR3 length: 16 residues. The CDR3 spells CASTSGGQGVNQPQHF. The DNA of the CDR3 is TGTGCCAGCACCAGCGGGGGGCAGGGGGTAAATCAGCCCCAGCATTTT.

The genes are TRBV2 and TRBJ2-5, with D possibly being TRBD2 (6 bases). Trimming removed 8 bases at V and 4 bases at J, with 11 bases between. In germline, CDR1 is SNHLY, CDR2 FYNNEI. The CDR3 consists of 12 residues. As DNA, the CDR3 is TGTGCCAGCGGACTAATTTTAGAGACCCAGTACTTC. Encoded protein: CASGLILETQYF.